The sequence of this TCR beta chain was determined in a study of early T cells in non-severe SARS-CoV-2 infection (dated by TCRdb to the early 2020s). With regard to the full study: Bulk RNA from unsorted whole blood was used for TCR sequencing, so alpha and beta chains could not be paired.

A case-control design nested within a healthcare worker cohort in London, UK, was used, with weekly nasopharyngeal swab PCR tests and blood sampling performed. Healthcare workers were recruited during the week of the UK lockdown, between 23 and 31 March 2020, and followed weekly for up to roughly 15 weeks. CDR1 and CDR2 are read off the germline V gene as MNHEY and SVGAGI. Including cysteine and phenylalanine, the CDR3 has 16 amino acids. CDR3 DNA only is kept here, 48 bases in frame from base 1. The germline V and J ends show losses of 6 bases and 4 bases respectively, and no gene match explains 9 bases of the junction. The study at large found these results: VDJdb matching was skewed toward anti-spike CD8 responses, so virus-specific expansions were likely underestimated and private and CD4 specificities were missed.

Library method: 5' RACE. The run used a NextSeq 500. Unique molecular identifiers were attached to individual cDNA molecules in the TCR library protocol so that sequencing error and PCR bias could be corrected. Both TCR alpha and beta chains were sequenced, and tight co-correlation was observed between alpha and beta sequence abundances in each sample. From the authors' description of their analysis: Decombinator V4 was used to perform V gene, J gene and CDR3 annotation of TCR sequences. Expanded TCRs were defined as changing significantly between any two time points under a Poisson model with p below 0.0001. TCR abundances were normalised to the total number of TCRs sequenced per sample and expressed as counts per million. TRAV1-2 paired with TRAJ12, TRAJ20 or TRAJ33 defined MAIT TCRs, while TRAV10 paired with TRAJ18 defined iNKT TCRs. A search of VDJdb, accessed on 1 November 2021, was run for TCRs annotated to CMV, EBV and SARS-CoV-2, with TCRs annotated for multiple antigens excluded. TCRdb's own reprocessing of the public reads used fastp at Q25 and MiXCR and kept productive beta chains. Each CDR3 protein appears once, grouped with its most common genes and DNA. TCRdb's processing, not the authors', yielded these V and J calls. The sample table lists 98,000 or so distinct CDR3 sequences, around an eighth of them with a count of one. The biggest ten clones account for around 2.9% of the sample.

Of note for this clonotype: What antigen it recognizes has not been identified. No base quality information exists; no much larger clone differs at one position.

Input material: whole blood. The rearranged chain carries TRBV6-5 and TRBJ2-6, with TRBD2 matching 7 junction bases. The sequence was obtained from an adult who was a healthcare worker with PCR-confirmed SARS-CoV-2 infection or an uninfected control (not recorded which). The nucleotide sequence reads TGTGCCAGCAGGCGGCAAGCGGGAACCGGGGCCAACGTCCTGACTTTC. It translates as CASRRQAGTGANVLTF.